This TCR beta chain was sequenced during a study of identical twins. Each cDNA held unique molecular identifiers, and template switching gave it a universal primer site. MiXCR, run by TCRdb on the 5' RACE reads, gives a single entry per CDR3 protein. The sample holds roughly 280,000 distinct CDR3 sequences, 8% to 9.5% seen once. As to this clonotype: The antigen is not known.

V lost 7 bases and J 5 bases, leaving 21 bases between the germline ends. The CDR3 sequence is 15 residues long. Per germline, CDR1 SNHLY and CDR2 FYNNEI. Study observations and caveats: The more abundant beta clonotypes in cord blood had fewer insertions, and memory repertoires did not show this.

The sample was also reused in another study, on yellow fever vaccine responses in identical twins.

This receptor was taken from a woman under 30 in good health. The sample taken for sequencing was CD8+ T cells sorted from blood. This chain joins TRBV2 and TRBJ2-7; TRBD2 is a possible D gene (6 bases). The CDR3 DNA follows: TGTGCCAGCATCCGAGTCCCGGGGGAGAAGGACGAGCAGTACTTC. As protein: CASIRVPGEKDEQYF.